The next 31 T cell receptor beta chains were all read from a single sample in a study of T cells in Graves' hyperthyroidism and ophthalmopathy. There were TCR beta CDR3 regions amplified from RNA transcripts. An initial round of RT-PCR targeting the TCR CDR3 relied on the HTBI primer set. TCRdb re-called the multiplex PCR reads through MiXCR, storing one row per CDR3 protein. The sample includes about 200,000 distinct CDR3 sequences, around 16% of them seen just once. Sequenced material: blood. The receptors were gathered from a man aged 40-55 years with Graves' hyperthyroidism.

This sequence joins TRBV10-3 and TRBJ2-3; 13 bases line up with TRBD2. The CDR3 loop spans 16 amino acids. Trimming took 7 bases from V and 4 from J; bases not matched to a gene: 8. The germline gives CDR1 ENHRY, CDR2 SYGVKD. The CDR3 DNA sequence: TGTGCCATCACTTCGACGGGACTAGCGGGGTCAGATACGCAGTATTTT. Amino acid sequence: CAITSTGLAGSDTQYF.

V gene TRBV7-2 combines with J gene TRBJ1-1; D uncertain. Trimming stripped 5 bases from V and 7 bases from J, with 14 bases between. The CDR3 runs 13 residues. Germline V gene sequence: CDR1 SGHTA, CDR2 FQGNSA. The CDR3 DNA sequence: TGTGCCAGCAGCATTAGACAAGACCTTGAAGCTTTCTTT. It encodes CASSIRQDLEAFF.

In its sample, this clonotype was seen many times. J is TRBJ1-5 and V is TRBV27, with D possibly being TRBD1 (5 bases). There are 16 residues in the CDR3. Looked up from germline, CDR1 is MNHEY and CDR2 is SMNVEV (reference sequence). Trimming pared 5 bases from V and 4 bases from J, leaving 18 bases between. In DNA form, the CDR3 reads TGTGCCAGCAGTCGACAATTTCCGGACACAAATCAGCCCCAGCATTTT. This gives the protein CASSRQFPDTNQPQHF.

This chain joins TRBV5-4 and TRBJ2-2; TRBD2 might be the D (5 bases). Germline-derived CDR1 and CDR2 are SGHNT and YYREEE (reference sequence). Trimming stripped 3 bases from V and 3 bases from J, with 15 bases between. This CDR3 is 16 amino acids long. CDR3 loop: CASSSGRGKDTGELFF. The CDR3 DNA is TGTGCCAGCAGCTCAGGACGGGGTAAAGACACCGGGGAGCTGTTTTTT.

This clonotype was seen many times. This chain joins TRBV7-2 and TRBJ2-7; 7 bases are a match to TRBD1. Germline V gene lookup returns CDR1 SGHTA and CDR2 FQGNSA. The CDR3 is 18 residues long. J was trimmed by 4 bases and V by 1 base; bases with no gene match: 16. The CDR3, as DNA: TGTGCCAGCAGCTTAGTAGGCCCGGTCCTAGGGGGCGGATACGAGCAGTACTTC. Translation: CASSLVGPVLGGGYEQYF.

This clonotype came up many times. The V call is TRBV27, the J call TRBJ1-5, with D possibly being TRBD1 (6 bases). The CDR3 contains 14 residues. V was trimmed by 6 bases and J by 4 bases, leaving 13 bases between them. Germline V gene lookup returns CDR1 MNHEY and CDR2 SMNVEV (reference sequence). In nucleotides, the CDR3 is TGTGCCAGCAGAACAGGGTTAGGTAATCAGCCCCAGCATTTT. It specifies CASRTGLGNQPQHF.

V is TRBV5-6 and J is TRBJ1-6, with unresolved D. Germline CDR1 SGHDT, CDR2 YYEEEE. This CDR3 is 16 amino acids long. Trimming left V 3 bases short and J 6 bases short, with 16 bases between. The CDR3 loop is CASSSAVGQINSPLHF. CDR3 sequence (DNA): TGTGCCAGCAGCTCGGCAGTGGGCCAAATTAATTCACCCCTCCACTTT.

This clonotype was counted between two and nine times. This chain connects TRBV11-3 to TRBJ2-2; the match to TRBD1 covers 7 bases. CDR3 length: 18 residues. CDR1 SGHNT and CDR2 YENEEA come from the germline V gene. V trimming: 0 bases; J trimming: 2 bases; junction bases outside the gene matches: 9. CDR3 in amino acids: CASSLDQWGQKNTGELFF. CDR3 nucleotides: TGTGCCAGCAGCTTAGATCAGTGGGGACAGAAAAACACCGGGGAGCTGTTTTTT.

The gene calls are TRBV20-1 and TRBJ1-1; TRBD1 agrees at 9 bases. The germline V gene has CDR1 DFQATT and CDR2 SNEGSKA (reference sequence). The CDR3 runs to 13 residues. After removal of 5 bases from V and 2 bases from J, the junction contained 3 bases not matched to a gene. The CDR3 DNA follows: TGCAGTGCTTACAGGGGGCTAAACACTGAAGCTTTCTTT. Translating it yields CSAYRGLNTEAFF.

Ten or more counts support this clonotype. CDR3 residues: CASSLRRQGRRNYGYTF. The CDR3 DNA reads as TGTGCCAGCAGTTTAAGGAGACAGGGGCGACGTAACTATGGCTACACCTTC. This rearrangement joins TRBV12-3 or TRBV12-4 to TRBJ1-2; 8 bases match TRBD1. Trimming removed 2 bases from V and 1 base from J; junction bases left unmatched: 9. The CDR3 sequence is 17 residues long.

This clonotype was detected ten times or more. CDR3 amino acids: CASSLAGTGRYEQYF. CDR3 bases: TGTGCCAGCAGTTTGGCCGGGACAGGGAGATACGAGCAGTACTTC. This chain links TRBV28 with TRBJ2-7, with 9 bases matching TRBD1. Germline V gene sequence: CDR1 MDHEN, CDR2 SYDVKM. CDR3 length equals 15 residues. V trimming: 3 bases; J trimming: 4 bases; junction bases outside the gene matches: 7.

This clonotype turned up a few times. V usage is TRBV20-1 and J usage is TRBJ1-6; D unresolved. Trimming stripped 2 bases from V and 3 bases from J, with 17 bases between. The CDR3 extends over 17 amino acids. CDR1 DFQATT and CDR2 SNEGSKA come from the germline V gene (reference sequence). CDR3 bases: TGCAGTGCTAGACCACTAAGTGGAGTAAACTATAATTCACCCCTCCACTTT. Encoded protein: CSARPLSGVNYNSPLHF.

This clonotype was counted many times. This chain links TRBV7-2 with TRBJ2-5; 11 positions match TRBD2. CDR3 length: 14 residues. The ends lost 4 bases at V and 5 bases at J; junction bases unmatched: 3. Germline assignment: CDR1 SGHTA and CDR2 FQGNSA. CDR3 coding DNA: TGTGCCAGCAGCTCGGGACTAGCGGTCGAGACCCAGTACTTC. This gives the protein CASSSGLAVETQYF.

The table lists this clonotype with many counts. This chain joins TRBV20-1 and TRBJ1-5, with 8 positions matching TRBD1. The CDR3 consists of 17 residues. Trimming removed 5 bases from V and 4 bases from J; junction bases left unmatched: 16. Germline loops: CDR1 DFQATT, CDR2 SNEGSKA (reference sequence). The CDR3 DNA sequence: TGCAGTGCTTCCCCAGCGGACAGGGTGAAAGTTAATCAGCCCCAGCATTTT. Its protein is CSASPADRVKVNQPQHF.

J is TRBJ1-3 and V is TRBV9; D uncertain. This CDR3 has 15 amino acids. Germline CDR1 and CDR2: SGDLS and YYNGEE. V was clipped by 4 bases and J by 0 bases, with 11 bases between them. CDR3 residues: CASSSTSLSGNTIYF. CDR3 bases: TGTGCCAGCAGCTCTACCAGTCTCTCTGGAAACACCATATATTTT.

This clonotype was detected ten times or more. V gene TRBV30 combines with J gene TRBJ2-7; 8 bases fit TRBD1. V lost 1 base and J lost 3; bases outside the gene matches: 5. There are 14 residues in the CDR3. The germline CDR1 and CDR2 sequences are GTSNPN and SVGIG (reference sequence). CDR3 nucleotides: TGTGCCTGGAGTGGAACAGGGGGTGTCTACGAGCAGTACTTC. It specifies CAWSGTGGVYEQYF.

V usage is TRBV12-3 or TRBV12-4 and J usage is TRBJ1-1, with no clear D. CDR3 length: 12 amino acids. Trimming left V 6 bases short and J 3 bases short, with 8 bases between. CDR3 residues: CASRRRDTEAFF. Here the CDR3 DNA reads TGTGCCAGCAGGCGGCGGGACACTGAAGCTTTCTTT.

This clonotype occurred many times. The chain has TRBV20-1 and TRBJ2-7, with D possibly TRBD2 on 5 matching bases. This CDR3 is built from 13 residues. Germline V gives CDR1 DFQATT, CDR2 SNEGSKA (reference sequence). The V end lost 3 bases, the J end lost 3 bases, and 12 bases lay between the germline ends. This chain's CDR3 is CSAREVGGYEQYF. The DNA for the CDR3 is TGCAGTGCTAGGGAGGTAGGCGGCTACGAGCAGTACTTC.

The table lists this clonotype with many counts. The rearrangement joins TRBV20-1 to TRBJ1-1; D is ambiguous. Germline CDR1 DFQATT, CDR2 SNEGSKA (reference sequence). V lost 1 base to trimming and J lost 3 bases, with 9 bases between them. The CDR3 length is 13 residues. CDR3 loop: CSARAPVDTEAFF. CDR3 bases: TGCAGTGCTAGAGCCCCAGTGGACACTGAAGCTTTCTTT.

The chain has TRBV20-1 and TRBJ2-1; the match to TRBD2 covers 16 bases. Trimming took 6 bases from V and 4 from J; bases not matched to a gene: 9. The CDR3 is made up of 17 amino acids. The germline CDR1 and CDR2 sequences are DFQATT and SNEGSKA (reference sequence). The CDR3 reads CSARGTSGGAGYNEQFF. The CDR3 nucleotides read TGCAGTGCACGGGGGACTAGCGGGGGGGCCGGGTACAATGAGCAGTTCTTC.

This clonotype was seen many times. The chain uses TRBV27 and TRBJ1-1, with 7 bases that match TRBD1. V was clipped by 11 bases and J by 5 bases; unmatched bases: 14. This CDR3 is 14 amino acids long. Germline V gives CDR1 MNHEY, CDR2 SMNVEV (reference sequence). The CDR3 spells CAVHRGGGGTEAFF. The DNA for the CDR3 is TGTGCCGTCCACAGGGGTGGAGGGGGGACTGAAGCTTTCTTT.

This clonotype was seen more than once but under ten times. The V call is TRBV6-2 or TRBV6-3, the J call TRBJ2-3; TRBD1 or TRBD2 may be the D gene (5 bases each). The CDR3 is 13 residues long. In germline, CDR1 is MNHEY, CDR2 SVGEGT. V dropped 0 bases and J dropped 4 bases, with 5 bases sitting between them. The CDR3 nucleotides read TGTGCCAGCAGTTACTCGGGGGCAGATACGCAGTATTTT. Its translation is CASSYSGADTQYF.

The sample holds many counts of this clonotype. The V call is TRBV6-1, the J call TRBJ1-1; 10 nucleotides line up with TRBD1. Germline lookup yields CDR1 MNHNS and CDR2 SASEGT. The CDR3 spans 14 residues. V lost 8 bases and J lost 0; bases outside the gene matches: 3. The CDR3 DNA reads TGTGCCAGCGGGGACAGGGGACTGAACACTGAAGCTTTCTTT. This sequence encodes CASGDRGLNTEAFF.

Note on this clonotype: The CDR3 does not close with the conserved phenylalanine or tryptophan, likely indicating a read error. This sequence joins TRBV5-4 and TRBJ1-1, with D possibly TRBD1 on 6 matching bases. Germline CDR1 reads SGHNT; CDR2 reads YYREEE (reference sequence). The CDR3 spans 15 residues. V was trimmed by 0 bases and J by 4 bases, leaving 13 bases between them. This CDR3 is CASSLVAGAGTEAFL. CDR3 nucleotides: TGTGCCAGCAGCTTGGTAGCAGGGGCTGGCACTGAAGCTTTCCTT.

CDR3 region: CSAGDRFGGNEQFF. In nucleotides, the CDR3 is TGCAGTGCCGGCGACAGGTTCGGGGGCAATGAGCAGTTCTTC. The chain employs TRBV20-1 and TRBJ2-1; D could derive from TRBD1 or TRBD2 (6 bases each). The CDR3 covers 14 residues. Trimming stripped 6 bases from V and 6 bases from J, with 18 bases between. Per germline, CDR1 DFQATT and CDR2 SNEGSKA (reference sequence).

The chain is built from TRBV20-1 and TRBJ2-3, with D possibly being TRBD2 (6 bases). Deletions cut 0 bases from V and 0 bases from J, with 13 bases between. Germline loops: CDR1 DFQATT, CDR2 SNEGSKA (reference sequence). The CDR3 has 16 amino acids. The CDR3 region is CSARDPRGFSTDTQYF. In nucleotides, the CDR3 is TGCAGTGCTAGAGATCCGCGGGGATTTAGCACAGATACGCAGTATTTT.

This clonotype has ten or more counts. The gene calls are TRBV24-1 and TRBJ1-1; a possible D gene is TRBD1 (6 bases). V was clipped by 5 bases and J by 4 bases, with 19 bases between them. CDR3 size: 16 residues. Per the germline V gene, CDR1 is KGHDR and CDR2 is SFDVKD. The DNA of the CDR3 is TGTGCCACCAGTGCCTTCACCCTACAGGGTGGCACTGAAGCTTTCTTT. This sequence encodes CATSAFTLQGGTEAFF.

This clonotype occurred many times. The genes are TRBV28 and TRBJ1-1, with 8 bases matching TRBD1. This CDR3 has 16 amino acids. The J segment lost 0 bases and the V segment lost 7 bases, leaving 10 bases of the junction unmatched. The germline V gene has CDR1 MDHEN and CDR2 SYDVKM. The CDR3 sequence: CASKMGTGMMNTEAFF. The CDR3 coding sequence is TGTGCCAGCAAGATGGGGACAGGCATGATGAACACTGAAGCTTTCTTT.

This clonotype was recorded at least ten times. This sequence joins TRBV4-2 and TRBJ1-1, with D perhaps matching TRBD1 (5 bases). The CDR3 loop spans 17 amino acids. Germline V gene data show CDR1 as LGHNA and CDR2 as YNFKEQ. The ends were cut back, 0 bases at V and 6 bases at J, with 20 bases in the middle. For the CDR3, the DNA is TGTGCCAGCAGCCAAGACTCGCGGCAGGGATGGATTTCTGAAGCTTTCTTT. Translating gives CASSQDSRQGWISEAFF.

This clonotype was seen many times. CDR3 region: CASSLPRSYEQYF. The CDR3 DNA reads as TGTGCCAGCAGTTTACCTCGCTCCTACGAGCAGTACTTC. This chain uses TRBV28 with TRBJ2-7; no clear D. The CDR3 runs 13 residues. The germline V gene encodes CDR1 MDHEN and CDR2 SYDVKM. V was cut by 2 bases and J by 0 bases, with 5 bases left in between.

This clonotype was detected ten times or more. The gene calls are TRBV20-1 and TRBJ1-1; no reliable D call. Germline CDR1 and CDR2: DFQATT and SNEGSKA (reference sequence). With 6 bases removed from V and 5 bases from J, the gap between germline ends came to 22 bases. The CDR3 totals 15 residues. The CDR3 region has the DNA TGCAGTGCGAGACACCCTACCGACCGGGTGACTGAAGCTTTCTTT. This gives the protein CSARHPTDRVTEAFF.